The present T cell receptor (beta chain) was sequenced within a study of cytomegalovirus exposure and HLA in healthy donors. Study-level results: With DRB1 most and HLA-C fewest, TCR association rates differed between HLA loci in a later analysis.

Trimming left V 0 bases short and J 0 bases short, with 12 bases between. The CDR3 loop spans 17 amino acids. CDR1 and CDR2 (germline): SGHDT, YYEEEE. Comment on this clone: What it recognizes is unknown.

60 Vbeta and 13 Jbeta primers were used in PCR. Profiling relied on immunoSEQ multiplex PCR, and the TCRdb table lists in-frame clones only, not all of them. Counted here are roughly 98,000 clones, around 72% occurring once; the ten biggest clones make up approximately 10%. The sample was PBMCs. The receptor was isolated from a man younger than 30 in good health and CMV-seropositive. The chain couples TRBV5-6 to TRBJ2-2; a weak D match, TRBD2 (6 bases). CDR3 sequence: CASSLVFGGANTGELFF. The DNA for the CDR3 is TGTGCCAGCAGCTTGGTGTTTGGCGGGGCGAACACCGGGGAGCTGTTTTTT.